This TCR beta chain is drawn from a study of siplizumab effects on memory and regulatory T cells. Study observations and caveats: Confirmation was lacking for the suppressive function of proliferating Tregs derived from siplizumab cultures. Sequences that were alloreactive and traceable to unstimulated CD4+ memory cells were significantly reduced by siplizumab. Naive T cells, seemingly more diverse than memory cells, seemed major alloresponse contributors. Treatment with siplizumab left mappable alloreactive CD4+ clones averaging roughly 70% Treg-derived, compared with 25% to 30% in controls.

Germline CDR1 is MNHNS and CDR2 is SASEGT. V lost 0 bases and J lost 4, with 9 bases in between. This CDR3 has 15 residues. Data came from immunoSEQ multiplex PCR; TCRdb stores just in-frame clones and leaves some out. The profile shows 90,000 to 150,000 clones, just under 95% of them singletons. For this clone: The antigen remains unidentified.

The chain has TRBV6-1 and TRBJ2-2, with D hard to call. The receptor was derived from a human donor in good health. The sample comprised non-Treg CD4+ T cells sorted from blood. The CDR3 loop is CASSEAGRSTGELFF. The CDR3, as DNA: TGTGCCAGCAGTGAAGCTGGCAGGAGCACCGGGGAGCTGTTTTTT.